The sequence of this T cell receptor (beta chain) was determined in a study of blood T cell repertoires in COVID-19. Study as a whole: Collection of acute and convalescent COVID-19 samples took place in the United States, Italy and Spain. Nucleic acid was either cDNA or gDNA, and it came from T cells, B-cell-depleted T cells, or PBMCs.

Authors' analysis steps: Counts of nucleated cells, estimated from reference gene primer amplification, were obtained. Profiled with immunoSEQ multiplex PCR; TCRdb holds only in-frame clones, not every one. V and J calls and clone size are given by that table; D and trimming were obtained from the DNA. Among about 160,000 clones listed, approximately 80% were seen once. The germline V gene encodes CDR1 SNHLY and CDR2 FYNNEI. Trimming took 8 bases from V and 2 from J, leaving 16 bases between them. The CDR3 has 14 residues. The chain combines TRBV2 with TRBJ2-7; tentative D call: TRBD2 (6 bases). The sequenced material came from peripheral blood. This TCR derives from a human donor in a cohort sampled during active COVID-19. The CDR3 nucleotides are TGTGCCAGCCGGACCGGCGGGGCCACCTACGAGCAGTACTTC. This codes for CASRTGGATYEQYF.